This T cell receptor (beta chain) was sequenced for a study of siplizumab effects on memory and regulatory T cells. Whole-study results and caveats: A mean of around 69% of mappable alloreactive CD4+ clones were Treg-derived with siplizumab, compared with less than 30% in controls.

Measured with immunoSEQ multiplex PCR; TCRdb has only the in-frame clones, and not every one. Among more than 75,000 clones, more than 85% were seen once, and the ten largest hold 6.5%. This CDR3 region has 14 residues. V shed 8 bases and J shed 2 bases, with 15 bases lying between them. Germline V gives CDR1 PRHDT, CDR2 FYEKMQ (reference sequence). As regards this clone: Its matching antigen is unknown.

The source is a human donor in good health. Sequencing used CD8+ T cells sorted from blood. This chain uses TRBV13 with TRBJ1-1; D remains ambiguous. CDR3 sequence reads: CASPPPGLNTEAFF. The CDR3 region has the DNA TGTGCCAGCCCTCCGCCGGGCCTAAACACTGAAGCTTTCTTT. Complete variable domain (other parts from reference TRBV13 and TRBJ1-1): AAGVIQSPRHLIKEKRETATLKCYPIPRHDTVYWYQQGPGQDPQFLISFYEKMQSDKGSIPDRFSAQQFSDYHSELNMSSLELGDSALYFCASPPPGLNTEAFFGQGTRLTVV.